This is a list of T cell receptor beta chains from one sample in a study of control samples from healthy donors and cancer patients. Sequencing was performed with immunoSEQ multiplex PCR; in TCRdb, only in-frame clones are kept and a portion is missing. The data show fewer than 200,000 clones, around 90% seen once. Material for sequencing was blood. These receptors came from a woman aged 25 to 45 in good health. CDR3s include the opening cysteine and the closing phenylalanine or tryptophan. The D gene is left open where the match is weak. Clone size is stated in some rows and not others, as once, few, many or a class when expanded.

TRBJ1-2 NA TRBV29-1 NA CSISRGIGYTF TGCAGCATCTCGCGGGGAATCGGCTACACCTTC
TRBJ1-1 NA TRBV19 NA CASKPFERAEAFF TGTGCCAGTAAACCGTTCGAGAGGGCTGAAGCTTTCTTT
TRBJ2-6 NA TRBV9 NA CASSDWTGRSSGANVLTF TGTGCCAGCAGCGACTGGACGGGACGGAGCTCTGGGGCCAACGTCCTGACTTTC
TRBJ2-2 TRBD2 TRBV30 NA CAWSVRFGLAGPNTGELFF TGTGCCTGGAGTGTACGATTCGGATTAGCGGGACCGAACACCGGGGAGCTGTTTTTT
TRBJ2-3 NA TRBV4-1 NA CASSQTVLADTQYF TGCGCCAGCAGCCAGACGGTTCTAGCGGATACGCAGTATTTT
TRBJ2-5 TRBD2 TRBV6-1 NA CASSELLAGGTETQYF TGTGCCAGCAGTGAATTGCTAGCGGGGGGTACAGAGACCCAGTACTTC
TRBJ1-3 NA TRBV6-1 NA CASSEREGEGIGNTIYF TGTGCCAGCAGTGAACGGGAGGGGGAGGGTATTGGAAACACCATATATTTT
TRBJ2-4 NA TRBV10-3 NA CAISDPERQVFWNIQYF TGTGCCATCAGTGATCCCGAAAGACAGGTCTTCTGGAACATTCAGTACTTC
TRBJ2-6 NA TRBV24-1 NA CATSAVGGTGAGANVLTF TGTGCCACCAGTGCAGTCGGGGGGACAGGTGCTGGGGCCAACGTCCTGACTTTC
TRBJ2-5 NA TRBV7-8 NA CASTDRQQETQYF TGTGCCAGCACTGACAGGCAACAAGAGACCCAGTACTTC
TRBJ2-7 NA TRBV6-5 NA CASHPSPNYEQYF TGTGCCAGCCACCCCTCCCCTAATTACGAGCAGTACTTC
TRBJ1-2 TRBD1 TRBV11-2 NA CASSLGQNYGYTF TGTGCCAGCAGCTTGGGACAGAACTATGGCTACACCTTC
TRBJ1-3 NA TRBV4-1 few CASSQDPDSGNTIYF TGCGCCAGCAGCCAAGATCCAGACTCTGGAAACACCATATATTTT
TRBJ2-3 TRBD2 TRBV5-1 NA CASSSGTRTDTQYF TGCGCCAGCAGCTCCGGGACTAGAACAGATACGCAGTATTTT
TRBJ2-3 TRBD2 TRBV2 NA CASSARGGVADTQYF TGTGCCAGCAGTGCGCGGGGGGGCGTAGCAGATACGCAGTATTTT
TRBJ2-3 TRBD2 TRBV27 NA CASRPRLAGGGTDTQYF TGTGCCAGCAGGCCCCGACTAGCGGGGGGAGGAACAGATACGCAGTATTTT
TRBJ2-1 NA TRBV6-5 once CASSYSEGNEQFF TGTGCCAGCAGTTACTCGGAGGGCAATGAGCAGTTCTTC
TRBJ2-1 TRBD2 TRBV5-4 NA CASSPKGLAGRTVREQFF TGTGCCAGCAGCCCAAAGGGACTAGCGGGACGGACCGTGAGGGAGCAGTTCTTC
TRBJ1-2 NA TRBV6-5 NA CASSYGGAGGYTF TGTGCCAGCAGTTACGGTGGGGCGGGCGGCTACACCTTC
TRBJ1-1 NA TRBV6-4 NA CASSDSSRGTEAFF TGTGCCAGCAGTGACTCCAGCCGGGGCACTGAAGCTTTCTTT
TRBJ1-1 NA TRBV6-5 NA CASSDTTRNTEAFF TGTGCCAGCAGCGACACAACAAGGAACACTGAAGCTTTCTTT
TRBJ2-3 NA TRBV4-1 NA CASSQELGDTQYF TGCGCCAGCAGCCAAGAACTTGGAGATACGCAGTATTTT
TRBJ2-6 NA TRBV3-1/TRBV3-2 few CASSQESSGSGANVLTF TGTGCCAGCAGCCAAGAATCGTCGGGGAGCGGGGCCAACGTCCTGACTTTC